These T cell receptor beta chains were read from a single sample in a study of T cell responses to AZD1222 COVID-19 vaccine. The method was immunoSEQ multiplex PCR; TCRdb's version includes in-frame clones alone and lacks a portion of them. This sample yields 84,000 or so clones, of which around 91% are seen a single time; 30% to 35% belongs to the top ten. The sample here was peripheral blood, taken on day 0 of AZD1222 vaccination. Every receptor here comes from an adult in good health. Each CDR3 is given without its conserved first and last residue.

V gene	CDR3 protein
TRBV6-5	ASSYSRREAQETQY
TRBV27	ASRATGLTGELF
TRBV5-1	ASRDPRGGETQY
TRBV11-2	ASSLGVGGLEEKLF
TRBV12-3/TRBV12-4	ASSSGVVYEQY
TRBV28	ASSFDPETNYGYT
TRBV28	ASKEGELGQPQH
TRBV5-6	ASSINFSGSKSNEQF
TRBV2	ASMQDSPHGEQF
TRBV11-2	ASSQGQGNSYEQY
TRBV18	ASSPNRGTEGYEQY
TRBV6-6	ASSYSEGWAF
TRBV28	ASSLSGSVEQF
TRBV10-3	AIVQGVGTEAF
TRBV13	ASSFNRGRGNTIY
TRBV7-9	ASSLRRDSPTEAF
TRBV7-2	ASSKRTGEPLGNQPQH
TRBV24-1	ATSDPSLSGRDTQY
TRBV4-1	ASSQPAVNTEAF
TRBV7-9	ASSLGSITGELF
TRBV24-1	ATSSREGYT